These 8 T cell receptor beta chains were all obtained from the same sample, sequenced in a study of shared clonotypes between healthy human individuals. Naive CD8 cells were CD45RO-negative, positively selected for CCR7, excluding terminally differentiated effector memory CD45RA+ cells. Produced via immunoSEQ multiplex PCR; TCRdb's table is partial and in-frame only. This table holds roughly 590,000 clones, less than 97% found once. The sequenced sample was naive CD8+ T cells sorted from blood. Receptor source: a young woman in good health.

The chain has TRBV28 and TRBJ2-1, with D maybe TRBD2 (5 bases). The CDR3 is 15 residues long. With 4 bases removed from V and 8 bases from J, the gap between germline ends came to 18 bases. Germline CDR1 MDHEN, CDR2 SYDVKM. Here the CDR3 reads CASSSLVTPADEQFF. The CDR3 region has the DNA TGTGCCAGCAGTTCTCTAGTAACCCCAGCGGATGAGCAGTTCTTC.

The rearrangement links TRBV7-6 to TRBJ2-1; D is possibly TRBD2 (7 bases). The CDR3 sequence is 15 residues long. Trimming cost V 5 bases and J 5 bases, with 16 bases left between them. Per the germline V gene, CDR1 is SGHVS and CDR2 is FNYEAQ. CDR3 amino acids: CASSPGGRPNNEQFF. The DNA for the CDR3 is TGTGCCAGCAGCCCGGGGGGCCGGCCTAACAATGAGCAGTTCTTC.

This rearrangement joins TRBV28 to TRBJ2-7; D unclear. Germline CDR1 and CDR2: MDHEN and SYDVKM. The CDR3 totals 13 residues. The V gene lost 11 bases and the J gene lost 0 bases, with 14 bases spanning the gap. CDR3 in amino acids: CAHRPDSSYEQYF. The CDR3 DNA sequence: TGTGCCCACCGGCCAGATAGCTCCTACGAGCAGTACTTC.

The chain employs TRBV27 and TRBJ1-2; 9 nucleotides line up with TRBD1. Trimming removed 4 bases from V and 6 bases from J; junction bases left unmatched: 6. Germline CDR1 reads MNHEY; CDR2 reads SMNVEV (reference sequence). The CDR3 is 14 residues long. DNA of the CDR3: TGTGCCAGCAGTTCCGGGACAGGGATACATGGCTACACCTTC. This translates into CASSSGTGIHGYTF.

The rearrangement uses TRBV27 and TRBJ1-1; TRBD1 matches at 7 bases. CDR3 length: 14 amino acids. Trimming at V came to 8 bases and at J to 3 bases, leaving 9 bases not matched to a gene. The germline V gene has CDR1 MNHEY and CDR2 SMNVEV (reference sequence). The CDR3 sequence is CASGNRGPDTEAFF. DNA of the CDR3: TGTGCCAGCGGAAACAGGGGTCCAGACACTGAAGCTTTCTTT.

CDR3 bases: TGCAGCGTCGAAACAGGGGCCACTGAAGCTTTCTTT. It yields the protein CSVETGATEAFF. This chain uses TRBV29-1 with TRBJ1-1, with 7 bases aligning to TRBD1. The CDR3 contains 12 residues. CDR1 and CDR2 from the germline V gene are SQVTM and ANQGSEA. V dropped 6 bases and J dropped 4; count of bases not matched to a gene: 5.

A word on this clone: The sample carries other DNA sequences with the same CDR3. The CDR3 is CASSLSGDTGELFF. In nucleotides, the CDR3 is TGTGCCAGCAGTTTAAGCGGGGACACCGGGGAGCTGTTTTTT. The rearrangement links TRBV28 to TRBJ2-2; 7 nucleotides line up with TRBD2. The J segment lost 3 bases and the V segment lost 2 bases, leaving 0 bases of the junction unmatched. The CDR3 extends over 14 amino acids. Per the germline V gene, CDR1 is MDHEN and CDR2 is SYDVKM.

This rearrangement joins TRBV7-8 to TRBJ1-4; D unresolved. CDR1 is SGHVS, CDR2 FQNEAQ, per germline. V was clipped by 0 bases and J by 7 bases, with 9 bases between them. CDR3 size: 14 residues. The CDR3, as DNA: TGTGCCAGCAGCTTAGCGCGGGAAGTTGAAAAACTGTTTTTT. Amino acids: CASSLAREVEKLFF.